The rows below give T cell receptor beta chains drawn from one sample of a study of cytomegalovirus exposure and HLA in healthy donors. Only in-frame clones appear in the TCRdb table, and some are missing; sequencing was by immunoSEQ multiplex PCR. The sample holds approximately 57,000 clones, over 90% seen once. Sequences were obtained from PBMCs. The origin of the receptors is a woman younger than 30 in good health and CMV-seronegative. The CDR3 runs from the conserved cysteine through the conserved F or W. The order of the fields is V gene, J gene, D gene, clone size, CDR3 DNA, CDR3 protein. A D gene is named only where the DNA matches it firmly. Only part of the rows carry a size: once, few, many, or a class if the clone is expanded.

TRBV12-2	TRBJ1-4	NA	NA	TGTGCAAGTCGCTCCCCCAATAACTTTGGCTACCCCTCTCAGGAACTGTTTTTT	CASRSPNNFGYPSQELFF
TRBV18	TRBJ2-3	TRBD1	NA	TGTGCCAGCTCTCCGGACAGGGCTAGCACAGATACGCAGTATTTT	CASSPDRASTDTQYF
TRBV3-1/TRBV3-2	TRBJ1-4	NA	NA	TGTGCCAGCAAAGGACACCTAGTTTTT	CASKGHLVF
TRBV4-1	TRBJ1-1	TRBD1	NA	TGCGCCAGCAGCCATCCACAGGGGGGACAATCTGAAGCTTTCTTT	CASSHPQGGQSEAFF
TRBV9	TRBJ2-1	TRBD1	once	TGTGCCAGCAGCGTTGGGGGATACAGGGGCCCTAGTAGGTACAATGAGCAGTTCTTC	CASSVGGYRGPSRYNEQFF
TRBV2	TRBJ2-1	NA	NA	TGTGCCAGCAGTGTCACAAGCGGCAATGAGCAGTTCTTC	CASSVTSGNEQFF
TRBV7-9	TRBJ2-3	NA	NA	TGTGCCAGCAGCTTCTCCCGGGGGAGCACAGATACGCAGTATTTT	CASSFSRGSTDTQYF
TRBV9	TRBJ2-1	TRBD2	NA	TGTGCCAGCAGCCCCCGGACTAGCAGTTACAATGAGCAGTTCTTC	CASSPRTSSYNEQFF
TRBV18	TRBJ1-3	NA	once	TGTGCCAGCTCACCGGGACAACCATACTCTGGAAACACCATATATTTT	CASSPGQPYSGNTIYF
TRBV2	TRBJ2-2	NA	NA	TGTGCCAGCTCACTGCAGGGGCAGCCGAACACCGGGGAGCTGTTTTTT	CASSLQGQPNTGELFF
TRBV7-7	TRBJ1-3	NA	NA	TGTGCCAGCAGCCCGAACAGGGGAAACACCATATATTTT	CASSPNRGNTIYF
TRBV2	TRBJ1-2	NA	NA	TGTGCCAGCGAGGGTGGCCATAACTATGGCTACACCTTC	CASEGGHNYGYTF
TRBV2	TRBJ1-4	NA	NA	TGTGCCAGCAGTTACCGGGACATAAATGAAAAACTGTTTTTT	CASSYRDINEKLFF
TRBV7-3	TRBJ1-3	TRBD1	once	TGTGCCAGCAGCCCCGGGACAGGGAACACCATATATTTT	CASSPGTGNTIYF
TRBV28	TRBJ2-6	TRBD2	NA	TGTGCCAGCAGTACCCCCCCGACTAGCGGGGCCAACGTCCTGACTTTC	CASSTPPTSGANVLTF
TRBV6-6	TRBJ1-2	TRBD1	NA	TGTGCCAGCAGTTGGGCGGGACAGGGAACCTATGGCTACACCTTC	CASSWAGQGTYGYTF
TRBV29-1	TRBJ2-7	NA	NA	TGCAGCGTTGTGTTTGCGGGGGCGGAGTACTTC	CSVVFAGAEYF
TRBV7-9	TRBJ1-2	NA	NA	TGTGCCAGCAGCCCCGAGGACTATGGCTACACCTTC	CASSPEDYGYTF
TRBV10-3	TRBJ1-5	NA	once	TGTGCCATTTCCGGGGATTCGAGCAATCAGCCCCAGCATTTT	CAISGDSSNQPQHF
TRBV7-2	TRBJ2-3	NA	NA	TGTGCCAGCAGCTTAGTTGACGGGTCCGACTTTAGGTATTTT	CASSLVDGSDFRYF
TRBV11-2	TRBJ1-2	NA	NA	TGTGCCAGCAGCTTAACAACCGGGCCGGGAGGCCCACAGTCTGGCTACACCTTC	CASSLTTGPGGPQSGYTF
TRBV7-8	TRBJ1-5	TRBD1	few	TGTGCCAGCAGCCCCCACAGGGGTAATCAGCCCCAGCATTTT	CASSPHRGNQPQHF
TRBV29-1	TRBJ1-2	TRBD1	once	TGCAGCGTTGACCTGCTATTTTCGGGACAGGGAAACTATGGCTACACCTTC	CSVDLLFSGQGNYGYTF